A selection of T cell receptor beta chains follows, all from one sample in a study of OX40 agonist ivuxolimab in advanced cancers. Measured with immunoSEQ multiplex PCR; TCRdb has only the in-frame clones, and not every one. The profile shows about 60,000 clones, over 80% of them singletons. The starting material was CD4+ or CD8+ T cells sorted from blood, obtained in a trial of the OX40 agonist ivuxolimab. Receptors were obtained from an adult with an advanced solid tumor such as melanoma, head and neck, liver or kidney cancer. Both conserved end residues are part of each CDR3. Each record gives: V gene, D gene, J gene, clone size, CDR3 DNA, CDR3 protein. The D gene is left open where the match is weak. For some rows the clone size is stated as once, few or many, or as a class when expanded; others skip it.

TRBV19	TRBD1	TRBJ2-3	.	TGTGCCAGTAGCCTTGGGACAGCGGATACGCAGTATTTT	CASSLGTADTQYF
TRBV25-1	TRBD2	TRBJ2-7	.	TGTGCCAGCAGTGGGGGAGGGGCTGGCTACGAGCAGTACTTC	CASSGGGAGYEQYF
TRBV27	.	TRBJ1-5	few	TGTGCCAGCAGTTCCGAGAATAGCAATCAGCCCCAGCATTTT	CASSSENSNQPQHF
TRBV21-1	.	TRBJ2-4	.	TGTGCCAGCAGCAAATTGAGATGCGGACAGGAGCGAGCCAAAAACATTCAGTACTTC	CASSKLRCGQERAKNIQYF
TRBV7-7	TRBD2	TRBJ2-2	once	TGTGTCCAGCGGGAGTCCACCGGGGAGCTGTTTTTT	CVQRESTGELFF
TRBV10-2	.	TRBJ1-5	.	TGCGCCACTCAGCCGGGGATGGGTCAGCCCCAGCATTTT	CATQPGMGQPQHF
TRBV6-5	TRBD1	TRBJ2-3	.	TGTGCCAGCAGTGGGACAGGGGGATTCACAGATACGCAGTATTTT	CASSGTGGFTDTQYF
TRBV6-1	.	TRBJ1-1	.	TGTGCCAGCAGTGAAACGCGGGGAAGTACTGAAGCTTTCTTT	CASSETRGSTEAFF
TRBV10-3	.	TRBJ2-3	.	TGTGCCATCAGTGATTTGGTCAGCACAGATACGCAGTATTTT	CAISDLVSTDTQYF
TRBV2	.	TRBJ2-7	.	TGTGCCAGCATTCGACAAGTCGAGCAGTACTTC	CASIRQVEQYF
TRBV7-7	TRBD1	TRBJ2-1	.	TGTGCTAGCAGCCCTTCCACAGGGGGCGCGGACAATGAGCAGTTCTTC	CASSPSTGGADNEQFF
TRBV10-2	.	TRBJ2-2	.	TGCGCCAGCAGTTCAGGGGCGAACACCGGGGAGCTGTTTTTT	CASSSGANTGELFF
TRBV4-1	.	TRBJ2-5	.	TGCGCCAGCAGCCCCCAAGCCTTACAAGAGACCCAGTACTTC	CASSPQALQETQYF
TRBV5-4	.	TRBJ2-1	.	TGTGCCAGCAGCCCCCCAGTGGGCAATGAGCAGTTCTTC	CASSPPVGNEQFF
TRBV6-6	TRBD1	TRBJ1-1	.	TGTGCCAGCAGTTCCGGGACAGAGAACACTGAAGCTTTCTTT	CASSSGTENTEAFF
TRBV9	.	TRBJ1-3	.	TGTGCCAGCAGCGTAGGGGGCGGAAGCTCTGGAAACACCATATATTTT	CASSVGGGSSGNTIYF
TRBV11-2	.	TRBJ2-5	.	TGTGCCAGCAGCTGGGGTGCGGGACCAGAGACCCAGTACTTC	CASSWGAGPETQYF
TRBV12-5	TRBD2	TRBJ2-2	.	TGTGCTAGTGGCCGGGGAAGCGGGAGGGCCGGGGAGCTGTTTTTT	CASGRGSGRAGELFF
TRBV18	.	TRBJ2-2	.	TGTGCCAGCTCACCAGGCCCGAACACCGGGGAGCTGTTTTTT	CASSPGPNTGELFF
TRBV28	.	TRBJ2-2	.	TGTGCCAGCAGTTTGCCCCCGCTCTTTGGGTCCTCGAACACCGGGGAGCTGTTTTTT	CASSLPPLFGSSNTGELFF
TRBV6-6	.	TRBJ1-2	.	TGTGCCAGCAGGCTAGGGGGGACCTTCTATGGCTACACCTTC	CASRLGGTFYGYTF
TRBV6-5	.	TRBJ1-3	.	TGTGCCACCTCTGAGGAGGTGTTCTCTGGAAACACCATATATTTT	CATSEEVFSGNTIYF
TRBV6-5	.	TRBJ2-1	.	TGTGCCAGCAGTGAACTGCGGGGCAACAATGAGCAGTTCTTC	CASSELRGNNEQFF
TRBV6-5	.	TRBJ2-7	.	TGTGCCAGCAGTTACTCGGCCACAAACTCCTACGAGCAGTACTTC	CASSYSATNSYEQYF
TRBV28	.	TRBJ2-4	.	TGTGCCAGCAGTCTCGGCCAAAACATTCAGTACTTC	CASSLGQNIQYF
TRBV9	.	TRBJ1-2	.	TGTGCCAGCAGCGTAGGCCCAGGCTCTAACTATGGCTACACCTTC	CASSVGPGSNYGYTF
TRBV7-7	TRBD1	TRBJ2-5	.	TGTGCCAGCAGCTTAACGGGACAGGGGCGGGAGACCCAGTACTTC	CASSLTGQGRETQYF
TRBV4-2	.	TRBJ1-5	few	TGTGCCAGCAGCCAAGATGGGAATCAGCCCCAGCATTTT	CASSQDGNQPQHF
TRBV30	.	TRBJ1-2	.	TGTGCCTGGAGTACGACAGCTAGGGGCTACACCTTC	CAWSTTARGYTF
TRBV5-4	TRBD1	TRBJ2-5	.	TGTGCCAGCGCACAGGGGGCAGAAGAGACCCAGTACTTC	CASAQGAEETQYF
TRBV16	.	TRBJ2-1	once	TGTGCCAGCAGCCCAAACCCAGGGACCTATGAGCAGTTCTTC	CASSPNPGTYEQFF
TRBV30	.	TRBJ1-5	.	TGTGCCTGGAGTCCCCCCGGCGGGGCCATAAATCAGCCCCAGCATTTT	CAWSPPGGAINQPQHF
TRBV9	TRBD1	TRBJ1-6	.	TGTGCCAGCAGCGGGGGACAGGGGCATTCACCCCTCCACTTT	CASSGGQGHSPLHF
TRBV9	TRBD1	TRBJ2-7	.	TGTGCCAGCAGCGTAGAGGGGACAGCCGCTCAGCAGTACTTC	CASSVEGTAAQQYF
TRBV7-2	TRBD1	TRBJ1-1	.	TGTGCCAGCAGCGCACAGGGGGTGAACACTGAAGCTTTCTTT	CASSAQGVNTEAFF
TRBV5-5	.	TRBJ1-5	.	TGTGCCAGCAGCTTGGGCAGTGGAAATCAGCCCCAGCATTTT	CASSLGSGNQPQHF
TRBV4-3	TRBD1	TRBJ1-2	.	TGCGCCAGCAGCCAAGAGACAGGGCCCTTCAACTATGGCTACACCTTC	CASSQETGPFNYGYTF
TRBV29-1	.	TRBJ2-3	.	TGCAGCGTTGAACCAGTTGGGGCAGATACGCAGTATTTT	CSVEPVGADTQYF
TRBV7-2	.	TRBJ2-7	.	TGTGCCAGCAGCCTCACCTACTACGAGCAGTACTTC	CASSLTYYEQYF
TRBV11-2	.	TRBJ1-2	once	TGTGCCAGCAGCTCCGACCGGGGATACTATGGCTACACCTTC	CASSSDRGYYGYTF